These 20 T cell receptor beta chains share one sample of origin, sequenced in a study of identical twins. TCRdb fed the 5' RACE reads into MiXCR, producing one record per CDR3 protein. The sample has approximately 630,000 distinct CDR3 sequences; about 7% are singletons. This sample also belongs to another study, concerning yellow fever vaccine responses in identical twins.

The sequencing input was PBMCs. Source of these receptors: a woman younger than 35 in good health.

This clonotype was picked up a small number of times. The chain joins TRBV7-3 to TRBJ2-3; D tentatively reads TRBD1 or TRBD2 (5 bases each). Per the germline V gene, CDR1 is SGHTA and CDR2 is FQGTGA. Trimming took off 5 bases at V and 5 bases at J, with 23 bases between the two ends. This CDR3 has 17 amino acids. The CDR3: CASSPSGLGQWGDTQYF. Here the CDR3 DNA reads TGTGCCAGCAGCCCCTCGGGGCTAGGCCAATGGGGAGATACGCAGTATTTT.

The rearrangement links TRBV5-1 to TRBJ2-6; D perhaps matches TRBD1 (6 bases). The CDR3 contains 18 residues. Germline values: CDR1 SGHRS, CDR2 YFSETQ. Trimming took off 4 bases at V and 3 bases at J, with 20 bases between the two ends. Here the CDR3 reads CASSPSPAQGDGANVLTF. In DNA, the CDR3 is TGCGCCAGCAGCCCGTCCCCCGCACAGGGAGATGGGGCCAACGTCCTGACTTTC.

The sample holds a few counts of this clonotype. The rearrangement uses TRBV20-1 and TRBJ2-5, with D tentatively TRBD1 (6 bases). Germline lookup yields CDR1 DFQATT and CDR2 SNEGSKA (reference sequence). V lost 0 bases and J 5 bases, leaving 10 bases between the germline ends. This CDR3 has 13 amino acids. As DNA, the CDR3 is TGCAGTGCTAGAGATTGGGGGCGTGAGACCCAGTACTTC. It yields the protein CSARDWGRETQYF.

The rearrangement uses TRBV9 and TRBJ1-2, with TRBD1 matching over 7 bases. CDR3 size: 14 residues. With 2 bases clipped from V and 7 bases from J, the junction kept 8 bases outside the gene matches. The V gene's germline CDR1 is SGDLS and CDR2 YYNGEE. CDR3 bases: TGTGCCAGCAGCGTTATTGAGGGGGCCGGTGGCTACACCTTC. It specifies CASSVIEGAGGYTF.

This clonotype has ten or more counts. The chain combines TRBV4-1 with TRBJ1-4; 8 bases align to TRBD1. The CDR3 is made up of 16 amino acids. The V and J ends lost 2 bases and 1 base, in that order; junction bases with no gene match: 3. Germline V lookup: CDR1 MGHRA, CDR2 YSYEKL. CDR3 in amino acids: CASSQPGGETNEKLFF. The CDR3 DNA reads as TGCGCCAGCAGCCAACCAGGGGGCGAAACTAATGAAAAACTGTTTTTT.

This clonotype was detected only a few times. The chain carries TRBV14 and TRBJ2-3; the D is unclear. Germline values: CDR1 SGHDN, CDR2 FVKESK. The CDR3 runs to 15 residues. Between the trimmed V and J ends, which lost 2 bases and 2 bases, there was a span of 11 bases. DNA for the CDR3: TGTGCCAGCAGCCAACTGGGTAGGACCACAGATACGCAGTATTTT. Its protein is CASSQLGRTTDTQYF.

This clonotype was detected ten times or more. This chain connects TRBV12-3 or TRBV12-4 to TRBJ2-1; tentatively, D is TRBD2 (5 bases). Trimming stripped 5 bases from V and 9 bases from J, with 11 bases between. This CDR3 comprises 12 residues. The CDR3 protein is CASSTNGVEQFF. DNA for the CDR3: TGTGCCAGCAGTACAAACGGGGTTGAGCAGTTCTTC.

The CDR3 nucleotides read TGTGCCAGCAGTTTTTGGAGGGTGACCGCGAACACCGGGGAGCTGTTTTTT. This translates into CASSFWRVTANTGELFF. The V call is TRBV12-3 or TRBV12-4, the J call TRBJ2-2; D perhaps matches TRBD2 (6 bases). This CDR3 spans 17 amino acids. V gave up 3 bases and J gave up 0 bases, with 14 bases separating them.

The CDR3 bases are TGCAGTGCTAGATTTGCGCCTAGCACAGATACGCAGTATTTT. Translating it yields CSARFAPSTDTQYF. The V gene is TRBV20-1, the J gene TRBJ2-3; D gene ambiguous. Trimming left V 2 bases short and J 0 bases short, with 9 bases between. CDR1 is DFQATT and CDR2 is SNEGSKA in the germline V gene (reference sequence). The CDR3 extends over 14 amino acids.

The chain uses TRBV12-5 and TRBJ1-2, with D possibly TRBD1 on 5 matching bases. Looked up from germline, CDR1 is LGHNT and CDR2 is FRNRAP. Trimming cost V 6 bases and J 5 bases, with 16 bases left between them. The length of the CDR3 is 14 residues. The CDR3 bases are TGTGCTAGTGGGGGGGGGACGTCCCTGTATGGCTACACCTTC. Amino acid sequence: CASGGGTSLYGYTF.

In this sample, this clonotype turned up a few times. The chain couples TRBV6-5 to TRBJ2-3; tentatively, D is TRBD2 (5 bases). The CDR3 has 14 residues. From germline, CDR1 is MNHEY and CDR2 SVGAGI. The V gene lost 3 bases and the J gene lost 6 bases, with 13 bases spanning the gap. For the CDR3, the DNA is TGTGCCAGCAGTTATTCGGGGTTCTGGGATACGCAGTATTTT. This gives the protein CASSYSGFWDTQYF.

V is TRBV28 and J is TRBJ2-7; possibly TRBD1 or TRBD2 for D (6 bases each). The CDR3 runs 13 residues. Germline CDR1 and CDR2: MDHEN and SYDVKM. Between the trimmed V and J ends, which lost 4 bases and 12 bases, there was a span of 19 bases. CDR3 nucleotide sequence: TGTGCCAGCAGTTCGTCCGGGGGCCCTCGACTGTACGTC. It specifies CASSSSGGPRLYV.

V is TRBV29-1 and J is TRBJ2-2; tentatively, D is TRBD2 (5 bases). In germline, CDR1 is SQVTM, CDR2 ANQGSEA. This CDR3 has 14 residues. V was trimmed by 4 bases and J by 4 bases, leaving 13 bases between them. The CDR3 nucleotides are TGCAGCGTTGGAAGCGGTACCTCCACCGGGGAGCTGTTTTTT. Amino acid sequence: CSVGSGTSTGELFF.

V is TRBV6-1 and J is TRBJ1-1; 8 bases are a match to TRBD1. The germline gives CDR1 MNHNS, CDR2 SASEGT. The V segment lost 5 bases and the J segment 5 bases; nucleotides outside the gene matches: 10. The CDR3 spans 15 residues. CDR3 loop: CASSTNRGKVTEAFF. CDR3 bases: TGTGCCAGCAGTACCAACAGGGGGAAAGTAACTGAAGCTTTCTTT.

The V and J genes are TRBV20-1 and TRBJ2-1; D unresolved. V shed 7 bases and J shed 4 bases, with 11 bases lying between them. There are 12 residues in the CDR3. CDR1 is DFQATT and CDR2 is SNEGSKA in the germline V gene (reference sequence). The CDR3, as DNA: TGCAGTGTTTGGCAGCTATACAATGAGCAGTTCTTC. Its translation is CSVWQLYNEQFF.

This clonotype was seen more than once but under ten times. The V and J genes are TRBV29-1 and TRBJ2-7, with D possibly matching TRBD2 (6 bases). This CDR3 is built from 16 residues. V lost 5 bases and J 2 bases, leaving 22 bases between the germline ends. CDR1 and CDR2 from the germline V gene are SQVTM and ANQGSEA. The chain's CDR3 is CSVHLPLGREPYEQYF. The CDR3 bases are TGCAGCGTTCATTTGCCGTTGGGGCGGGAACCCTACGAGCAGTACTTC.

This clonotype turned up a few times. J is TRBJ2-2 and V is TRBV12-3 or TRBV12-4, with D perhaps TRBD2 (5 bases). This CDR3 has 16 amino acids. Trimming cost V 1 base and J 2 bases, with 11 bases left between them. The CDR3 sequence is CASSLGISANTGELFF. The CDR3, as DNA: TGTGCCAGCAGTTTAGGGATTAGCGCTAACACCGGGGAGCTGTTTTTT.

In this sample, this clonotype turned up a few times. The rearrangement links TRBV4-1 to TRBJ2-1; TRBD1 matches 7 bases. The germline V gene has CDR1 MGHRA and CDR2 YSYEKL. Trimming at V came to 0 bases and at J to 4 bases, leaving 6 bases not matched to a gene. This CDR3 is 16 amino acids long. CDR3 in DNA: TGCGCCAGCAGCCAAGATTCGGACAGGTCTTACAATGAGCAGTTCTTC. This gives the protein CASSQDSDRSYNEQFF.

The gene calls are TRBV9 and TRBJ2-1; D not certain. Germline V gene sequence: CDR1 SGDLS, CDR2 YYNGEE. CDR3 length equals 15 residues. Trimming shortened V by 0 bases and J by 2 bases, and 9 bases separated the two germline ends. The CDR3 here is CASSVGATTYNEQFF. The DNA of the CDR3 is TGTGCCAGCAGCGTAGGGGCTACTACCTACAATGAGCAGTTCTTC. The full variable domain, its missing parts supplied by reference TRBV9 and TRBJ2-1, is DSGVTQTPKHLITATGQRVTLRCSPRSGDLSVYWYQQSLDQGLQFLIQYYNGEERAKGNILERFSAQQFPDLHSELNLSSLELGDSALYFCASSVGATTYNEQFFGPGTRLTVL.

The sample holds a few counts of this clonotype. The chain links TRBV20-1 to TRBJ1-2, with a possible D match to TRBD1 (6 bases). Trimming removed 4 bases from V and 6 bases from J, with 24 bases in between. The CDR3 consists of 16 residues. Germline loops: CDR1 DFQATT, CDR2 SNEGSKA (reference sequence). The CDR3 DNA reads TGCAGTGCTATAGGGGTGGGGGCTGGTGTCCCGAATGGCTACACCTTC. Its protein product is CSAIGVGAGVPNGYTF.